This T cell receptor beta chain stems from a study of blood T cell repertoires in COVID-19 (dated by TCRdb to about 2020). Background on the whole study: Collaborator samples came from the United States, Italy and Spain and covered acute and convalescent phases of COVID-19. The prospective study material was composed of cDNA or gDNA derived from T cells, B-cell-depleted T cells, or PBMCs. Deeply sampled blood TCRbeta repertoires from subjects exposed to, actively infected with, or recovered from COVID-19 were included in the dataset. The repertoires were released in a freely available public database meant as a resource for research on the immune response to SARS-CoV-2. The samples were drawn from two sources: the first 160 participants of the ongoing ImmuneRACE study, and over 1,000 subjects contributed by 6 global collaborators. The sample metadata nearly always contained a de-identified subject ID, COVID-19 status, age in years and sex. Where HLA class I and class II types were available, the types were taken from metadata supplied by the sample provider, not from assay-based typing.

The investigation overall reported the following: Clinical and demographic metadata were provided uncurated, with the amount varying by source and participant.

From the cysteine through the phenylalanine, the CDR3 covers 14 amino acids. Left in the record is the CDR3 DNA by itself, 42 bases read in frame from the first base. V sheds 5 bases and J sheds 2 bases, leaving 12 bases between their ends. CDR1 and CDR2 are read off the germline V gene as SGHTA and FQGNSA. One collaborating source in Seattle enrolled patients while the patients were actively infected and followed the patients over time throughout the course of disease. Collaborating institutions collected whole blood in K2EDTA tubes following their own protocols. Collaborator samples were shipped for TCRbeta analysis as frozen whole blood, isolated PBMCs, or DNA extracted from either sample type. TCRbeta CDR3 regions were amplified from genomic DNA by means of the immunoSEQ Assay, a bias-controlled multiplex PCR. As for how the authors treated the data: Within the assay, amplification of reference gene primers was used to estimate how many nucleated cells each sample contained. To quantify the absolute abundance of each unique TCRbeta CDR3 rearrangement, sequence reads were collapsed and filtered. For each sample, productive Simpson clonality was calculated as the square root of Simpson's diversity index over productive rearrangements. This immuneACCESS table, as held by TCRdb, lists in-frame sequences with V and J called but not all clones. Of the missing ones, under half trace to an unresolved V gene in checked studies; the others have no known cause. The V and J calls and the clone size are those of that table, but D and trimming were determined from the DNA. The sample table records tens of thousands of clones; just over 85% of these occur just once. The ten top clones hold 43% of the sample.

Details on this clone: Its antigen specificity is not known. Per-base qualities were not stored, and no clone one base away is much larger.

This sequence originates from a woman aged 60-75 years with COVID-19, enrolled during active disease. Specimen: peripheral blood. This receptor chain uses TRBV7-2 and TRBJ2-5; D gene: possibly TRBD1, on 7 matching bases. The CDR3 protein is CASSPQGGQETQYF. The DNA reads as follows: TGTGCCAGCAGCCCCCAGGGGGGACAAGAGACCCAGTACTTC.